The source of this TCR beta chain is a study of cytomegalovirus exposure and HLA in healthy donors. For this clone: The target antigen is unknown.

Whole-study results and caveats: It was shown in a later analysis that HLA-associated TCR beta chains were more clonally expanded than other, equally common chains. TCR beta sequences reportedly predicted most subjects' HLA-A and HLA-B alleles accurately. Segments of the TCR beta V type were, in most cases, productive about 90% or about 30% of the time in an earlier analysis.

Healthy bone marrow donors formed the donor group. The CDR3 has 16 residues. From germline, CDR1 is MDHEN and CDR2 SYDVKM. The J segment lost 6 bases and the V segment lost 1 base, leaving 9 bases of the junction unmatched. The PCR employed 60 Vbeta primers together with 13 Jbeta primers. The repertoire was sequenced with immunoSEQ multiplex PCR; TCRdb's copy has only in-frame clones and lacks some. The profile shows about 120,000 clones, around 77% of them singletons. Source material: PBMCs. The origin of this receptor is a man younger than 30 in good health and CMV-seropositive. The chain joins TRBV28 to TRBJ2-7, with 10 bases aligning to TRBD2. For the CDR3, the DNA is TGTGCCAGCAGTTTATTTTCGACTAGCGGGTTTGTCGAGCAGTACTTC. As protein: CASSLFSTSGFVEQYF.